These T cell receptor beta chains were read from a single sample in a study of OX40 agonist ivuxolimab in advanced cancers. Method: immunoSEQ multiplex PCR; TCRdb's copy keeps in-frame clones and lacks some. Counted here are about 45,000 clones, 65% to 90% occurring once; the ten biggest clones make up 2% to 3%. Source: CD4+ or CD8+ T cells sorted from blood, taken in a trial of the OX40 agonist ivuxolimab. The source is an adult with an advanced solid tumor such as melanoma, head and neck, liver or kidney cancer. Both conserved end residues are trimmed from each CDR3. Rows give clone size only sometimes, using once, few, many, or a class for an expanded clone.

j_gene,abundance,v_gene,CDR3aa
TRBJ1-2,-,TRBV5-4,ASSLSWGYT
TRBJ1-2,once,TRBV7-9,ASSLASGKEGYT
TRBJ1-6,-,TRBV11-2,ASSLRREASPLH
TRBJ1-4,-,TRBV19,ASSMGQGEKLF
TRBJ2-4,-,TRBV6-1,ASSEGQGMNIQY
TRBJ2-7,-,TRBV5-6,ASSLSEGTPKFYEQY
TRBJ1-1,-,TRBV19,ASRMTTMGTEAF
TRBJ1-3,-,TRBV5-8,ASSLNFGTFSGNTIY
TRBJ2-2,-,TRBV18,ASSTGSRTGELF
TRBJ2-1,-,TRBV4-1,ASSLPLAGGGNEQF
TRBJ2-1,-,TRBV6-5,ASSNTGSYEQF
TRBJ1-2,-,TRBV6-5,ASRLGTGGLADT
TRBJ2-7,once,TRBV7-9,ASSLISIGLGEEQY
TRBJ2-7,-,TRBV6-5,ASSPSDRDYDVQY
TRBJ2-3,once,TRBV9,ASSVGGLRTDTQY
TRBJ2-7,-,TRBV2,ASSSDSSYEQY
TRBJ2-3,-,TRBV18,ASSPTPSTDTQY
TRBJ2-7,-,TRBV2,ASRGGQAFWD
TRBJ2-1,-,TRBV7-3,ASSLGTSGRQQF
TRBJ2-7,few,TRBV5-6,ASSLRGHFYEQY
TRBJ2-7,-,TRBV7-9,ASSLAGLSYEQY
TRBJ2-7,-,TRBV19,ASSSGLPYEQY
TRBJ1-1,-,TRBV7-9,ASSPKTGGNTEAF
TRBJ2-7,-,TRBV2,ASSASGRAYEQY
TRBJ2-2,-,TRBV4-3,ASSQEEDPNTGELF
TRBJ2-5,-,TRBV6-1,ASSKGDIQETQY
TRBJ2-6,-,TRBV15,ATSSRGSGANVLT
TRBJ2-7,-,TRBV1,TSSHWSYEQY
TRBJ2-1,-,TRBV11-2,ASIRGASGGYEQF
TRBJ1-4,-,TRBV18,ASSPWGQLNEKLF
TRBJ1-3,-,TRBV6-5,ASSRVASSGNTIY
TRBJ2-2,-,TRBV7-8,ASSSRGIANTGELF
TRBJ2-5,-,TRBV29-1,SVSAAQETQY
TRBJ1-1,-,TRBV18,ASSPPTGVTEAF
TRBJ1-5,-,TRBV5-1,ASSRTGEQPQH
TRBJ1-2,-,TRBV11-3,ASSPGGNYGYT
TRBJ1-5,-,TRBV29-1,SVVTGNSNQPQH
TRBJ2-7,-,TRBV5-1,ASSLWDAASSYEQY
TRBJ1-5,-,TRBV27,ASSLSGGAGNQPQH
-,-,TRBV10-2,ASTRDVYYEQY
TRBJ2-1,once,TRBV5-1,ASSFLGDEQF
TRBJ2-3,-,TRBV12-5,ASGRTSGYEDTQY
TRBJ2-3,few,TRBV5-1,ASSLTSGGTDTQY
TRBJ2-5,-,TRBV15,ATSTGQAQETQY
TRBJ2-7,-,TRBV7-3,ASTKEGTYSSYEQY
TRBJ1-3,-,TRBV10-1,ASSGQAGNTIY
TRBJ2-3,-,TRBV5-4,ASSSAGGLTDTQY